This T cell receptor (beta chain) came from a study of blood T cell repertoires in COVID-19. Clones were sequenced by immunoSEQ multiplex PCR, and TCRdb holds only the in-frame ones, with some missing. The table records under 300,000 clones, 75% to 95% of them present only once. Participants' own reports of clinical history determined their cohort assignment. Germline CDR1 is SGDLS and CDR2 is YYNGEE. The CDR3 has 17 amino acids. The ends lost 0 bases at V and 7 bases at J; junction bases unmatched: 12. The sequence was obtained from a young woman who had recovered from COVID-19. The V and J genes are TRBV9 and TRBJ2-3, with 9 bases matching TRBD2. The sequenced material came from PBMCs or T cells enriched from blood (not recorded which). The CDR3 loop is CASSVAQSAGGPHTQYF. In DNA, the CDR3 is TGTGCCAGCAGCGTAGCGCAATCGGCGGGGGGGCCCCATACGCAGTATTTT.